These T cell receptor beta chains were read from a single sample in a study of tumor-infiltrating lymphocytes in primary liver carcinoma. From the multiplex PCR reads, TCRdb called clonotypes with MiXCR, one entry per CDR3 protein. The repertoire holds 150,000 to 200,000 distinct CDR3 sequences, with over 80% as singletons. The sample consisted of tumor tissue from primary liver carcinoma. The receptors shown here come from a man aged 40-49 years with primary liver carcinoma and hepatitis B virus infection. CDR3s include the opening cysteine and the closing phenylalanine or tryptophan. The D gene is left open where the match is weak. Size is omitted from some rows. Given values are once, few, many or a class for expanded clones.

J gene: TRBJ1-2
D gene: .
clone size: many
V gene: TRBV4-3
CDR3 DNA: TGCGCCAGCAGCCAAGCCGAGGGAGGAGGCTACACCTTC
CDR3 protein: CASSQAEGGGYTF

J gene: TRBJ2-7
D gene: TRBD2
clone size: .
V gene: TRBV29-1
CDR3 DNA: TGCAGCGTCGGGACTAGCGGGATGTCTGGTGAGCAGTACTTC
CDR3 protein: CSVGTSGMSGEQYF

J gene: TRBJ1-1
D gene: TRBD1
clone size: .
V gene: TRBV10-3
CDR3 DNA: TGTGCCACCAGTGACCTACAGGGGGCGAACACAGAAGCTTTCTTT
CDR3 protein: CATSDLQGANTEAFF

J gene: TRBJ2-1
D gene: TRBD2
clone size: .
V gene: TRBV12-3/TRBV12-4
CDR3 DNA: TGTGCCAGCCTCTCTAGCGGGAGGGCGGGGGGACAGTTCTTC
CDR3 protein: CASLSSGRAGGQFF

J gene: TRBJ2-1
D gene: TRBD1
clone size: .
V gene: TRBV5-5
CDR3 DNA: TGTGCCAGCAGCTTGTACGCGTTGGTAGGACAGGGTAGCAATAAGCAGTTCTTC
CDR3 protein: CASSLYALVGQGSNKQFF

J gene: TRBJ1-6
D gene: .
clone size: .
V gene: TRBV11-1
CDR3 DNA: TGTGCTAGCAGCCGGACACTGGTTTCACCCATCGACTTT
CDR3 protein: CASSRTLVSPIDF

J gene: TRBJ2-2
D gene: .
clone size: .
V gene: TRBV5-4
CDR3 DNA: TGTGCCAACAGCTGGTCCCTTGGTTCGAACACCGGGGAGCTGTTTTTT
CDR3 protein: CANSWSLGSNTGELFF

J gene: TRBJ2-7
D gene: .
clone size: .
V gene: TRBV4-1
CDR3 DNA: TGCGCCAGCAGCCTAGACATGATCTCCTACGAGCAGTACTTC
CDR3 protein: CASSLDMISYEQYF

J gene: TRBJ1-1
D gene: .
clone size: .
V gene: TRBV4-2
CDR3 DNA: TGTGCCGGCAGCCAAGATCGGGGGAACACTGAAACTTTCTTT
CDR3 protein: CAGSQDRGNTETFF

J gene: TRBJ1-1
D gene: TRBD1
clone size: once
V gene: TRBV19
CDR3 DNA: TGTGCCAGTAGTTCCGGGACAGGGGGCCTGAACACTGAAGCTTCCTTT
CDR3 protein: CASSSGTGGLNTEASF

J gene: TRBJ2-2
D gene: .
clone size: .
V gene: TRBV6-1
CDR3 DNA: TGTGTCAGCAGTGAAGGGCGGTGGTTTGCCGGGGAGCTGTTTTTT
CDR3 protein: CVSSEGRWFAGELFF

J gene: TRBJ1-1
D gene: .
clone size: .
V gene: TRBV7-9
CDR3 DNA: TGTGCCAGCGGCTTACAGAAGGGGACTGAAGCTTTCTTT
CDR3 protein: CASGLQKGTEAFF

J gene: TRBJ2-1
D gene: .
clone size: once
V gene: TRBV29-1
CDR3 DNA: TGCAGCGCCAATCTAATAGTGGTCAACTCCTACAATAAGCAGTTCTTC
CDR3 protein: CSANLIVVNSYNKQFF

J gene: TRBJ2-2
D gene: TRBD2
clone size: .
V gene: TRBV6-5
CDR3 DNA: TGTGCCAGTACTTTAGCGGGTTCTACTGGGGGGCTGTTTTTT
CDR3 protein: CASTLAGSTGGLFF

J gene: TRBJ2-2
D gene: .
clone size: once
V gene: TRBV19
CDR3 DNA: TGTGCCAGTAGTCAGCAGGGGCTGGGCACCGGGGAGCGGTTTTTT
CDR3 protein: CASSQQGLGTGERFF

J gene: TRBJ2-1
D gene: TRBD2
clone size: .
V gene: TRBV29-1
CDR3 DNA: TGCAGTGTTGGACTAGCGGGAGGGTTCTGCAATGAGCAATTCTTC
CDR3 protein: CSVGLAGGFCNEQFF

J gene: TRBJ2-7
D gene: TRBD1
clone size: .
V gene: TRBV5-1
CDR3 DNA: TGCGCCAGTAGATGGGGACAGGGGGCGTACGAGCAGTACTTC
CDR3 protein: CASRWGQGAYEQYF

J gene: TRBJ2-2
D gene: TRBD1
clone size: once
V gene: TRBV4-3
CDR3 DNA: TGCACCAGCAGCCAAGGACAGGTGGAAACAGGGGAGCTGTTTTTT
CDR3 protein: CTSSQGQVETGELFF

J gene: TRBJ2-5
D gene: .
clone size: .
V gene: TRBV5-6
CDR3 DNA: TGTGCCAGCAGCCCCAAGGGAATGGGAGTGGAGACCCAGTACTTC
CDR3 protein: CASSPKGMGVETQYF

J gene: TRBJ2-3
D gene: TRBD2
clone size: .
V gene: TRBV4-1
CDR3 DNA: TGCGCCAGCGAGAGGCGGGAGGGCACAGATACGCAGTTTTTT
CDR3 protein: CASERREGTDTQFF

J gene: TRBJ2-3
D gene: .
clone size: .
V gene: TRBV29-1
CDR3 DNA: TGCATCGTTGAGGGCAGGGCCGGCATCACAGATGCGCAGTATTTT
CDR3 protein: CIVEGRAGITDAQYF

J gene: TRBJ2-7
D gene: .
clone size: once
V gene: TRBV4-3
CDR3 DNA: TGTGCCAGCAACCAAGATTCGACAGACTACGAGCAGTACTTC
CDR3 protein: CASNQDSTDYEQYF

J gene: TRBJ2-7
D gene: TRBD1
clone size: .
V gene: TRBV29-1
CDR3 DNA: TGCAACGTTGGGACAGGGGTCGGCGAGCAGTACTTT
CDR3 protein: CNVGTGVGEQYF

J gene: TRBJ2-7
D gene: .
clone size: many
V gene: TRBV28
CDR3 DNA: TGTGCCAGCAGTCCTGGTAGGCCGCCAAACGAGCAGTACTTC
CDR3 protein: CASSPGRPPNEQYF

J gene: TRBJ1-2
D gene: .
clone size: .
V gene: TRBV21-1
CDR3 DNA: TGTGCCAGCAGCAAAACTCGCGACCGAACGGGCTACACCTTC
CDR3 protein: CASSKTRDRTGYTF

J gene: TRBJ2-2
D gene: .
clone size: .
V gene: TRBV29-1
CDR3 DNA: TGCAGCGCTCTTACTAACGGGGCGAACACCTGGGAACTGTTTTTT
CDR3 protein: CSALTNGANTWELFF

J gene: TRBJ2-7
D gene: .
clone size: .
V gene: TRBV6-1
CDR3 DNA: TGTGTTAGCAGTGCTGGGACGGTGGGCTCCTACGTGCAGTACTTC
CDR3 protein: CVSSAGTVGSYVQYF

J gene: TRBJ2-3
D gene: TRBD2
clone size: .
V gene: TRBV12-3/TRBV12-4
CDR3 DNA: TGTGCCAACAGTTTGGGGGGGACTCCAGATACGCAATATTTT
CDR3 protein: CANSLGGTPDTQYF